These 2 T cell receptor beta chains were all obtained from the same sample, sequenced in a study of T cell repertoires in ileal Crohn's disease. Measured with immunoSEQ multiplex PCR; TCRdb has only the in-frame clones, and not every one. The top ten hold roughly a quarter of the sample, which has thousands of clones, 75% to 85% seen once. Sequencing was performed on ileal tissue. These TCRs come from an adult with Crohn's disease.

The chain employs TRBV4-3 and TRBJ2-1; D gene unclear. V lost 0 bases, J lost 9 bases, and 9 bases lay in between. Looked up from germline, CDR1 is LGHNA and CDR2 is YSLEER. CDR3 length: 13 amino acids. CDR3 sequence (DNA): TGCGCCAGCAGCCAAGAACTAAACCGTGAGCAGTTCTTC. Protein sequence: CASSQELNREQFF.

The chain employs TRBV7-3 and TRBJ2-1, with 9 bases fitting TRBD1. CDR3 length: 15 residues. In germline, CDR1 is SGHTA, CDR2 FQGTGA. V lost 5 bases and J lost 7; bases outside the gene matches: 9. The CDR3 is CASSPTGGVRNEQFF. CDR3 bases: TGTGCCAGCAGCCCGACAGGGGGAGTAAGGAATGAGCAGTTCTTC.